This T cell receptor beta chain was sequenced in a study of T-cell reconstitution after alpha-beta-depleted transplantation in children. The CDR3 is 14 residues long. Germline V gene sequence: CDR1 SNHLY, CDR2 FYNNEI. The V and J ends lost 5 bases and 5 bases, in that order; junction bases with no gene match: 6. For TCRbeta, the library was prepared with unique molecular identifiers. TCRdb passed the PCR reads through MiXCR, listing each CDR3 protein once. The profile shows nearly 550,000 distinct CDR3 sequences, around 17% of them singletons. V and J are TRBV2 and TRBJ2-7; 10 bases agree with TRBD1. The material sequenced was PBMCs from the stem cell graft donor, taken from the stem cell graft. The source of this sequence is a human donor who donated a stem cell graft to a child with acute lymphoblastic leukemia. CDR3 amino acids: CASSQTGTGDEQYF. The CDR3 DNA sequence: TGTGCCAGCAGTCAAACCGGGACAGGGGACGAGCAGTACTTC.